The rows below give T cell receptor beta chains drawn from one sample of a study of PD-1 blockade in classical Hodgkin lymphoma. Profiled with immunoSEQ multiplex PCR; TCRdb holds only in-frame clones, not every one. The sample has 45,000 to 55,000 clones; 73% are singletons. This specimen was peripheral blood mononuclear cells (PBMCs), taken before the second cycle of nivolumab. The receptors stem from a human donor with classical Hodgkin lymphoma. Each CDR3 is given with its conserved first and last residue. The D gene is left open where the match is weak. The size field is filled for only some rows; it gives once, few, many or a size class.

TRBJ1-3,TRBV28,.,14,.,CASTWGSSGNTIYF,TGTGCCAGCACGTGGGGGAGCTCTGGAAACACCATATATTTT
TRBJ1-5,TRBV19,.,14,.,CASRGGFSNQPQHF,TGTGCCTCGCGGGGGGGGTTTAGCAATCAGCCCCAGCATTTT
TRBJ2-1,TRBV27,TRBD1,15,.,CASSLSETGTNEQFF,TGTGCCAGCAGTTTATCCGAGACAGGGACGAATGAGCAGTTCTTC
TRBJ2-7,TRBV5-6,TRBD2,16,.,CASSLEYSGRSYEQYF,TGTGCCAGCAGCTTGGAGTATAGCGGGAGAAGCTACGAGCAGTACTTC
TRBJ1-4,TRBV7-9,TRBD1,16,.,CASSLGSGTENEKLFF,TGTGCCAGCAGCTTAGGGTCCGGGACAGAGAATGAAAAACTGTTTTTT
TRBJ2-3,TRBV5-8,.,16,.,CASSLVAGELADTQYF,TGTGCCAGCAGCTTGGTGGCAGGGGAGTTGGCAGATACGCAGTATTTT
TRBJ2-1,TRBV27,TRBD2,13,few,CASSPGSGGEQFF,TGTGCCAGCAGCCCTGGGAGCGGGGGTGAGCAGTTCTTC
TRBJ1-4,TRBV7-8,.,14,.,CASSSDTAYEKLFF,TGTGCCAGCAGCTCGGACACCGCCTATGAAAAACTGTTTTTT
TRBJ2-7,TRBV27,TRBD1,15,once,CASSFRQGANYEQYF,TGTGCCAGCAGTTTTCGACAGGGGGCGAACTACGAGCAGTACTTC
TRBJ1-5,TRBV6-5,.,16,.,CASSYGTPGANQPQHF,TGTGCCAGCAGTTACGGGACCCCCGGGGCCAATCAGCCCCAGCATTTT
TRBJ1-6,TRBV27,TRBD1,14,.,CASSSGTGNSPLHF,TGTGCCAGCAGCTCCGGGACAGGGAATTCACCCCTCCACTTT
TRBJ2-1,TRBV7-3,.,13,once,CASEGQDTNEQFF,TGTGCCAGCGAAGGCCAGGATACAAATGAGCAGTTCTTC
TRBJ1-4,TRBV7-9,TRBD1,16,.,CASSARSQGKGEKLFF,TGTGCCAGCAGCGCGCGCTCACAGGGGAAAGGTGAAAAACTGTTTTTT
TRBJ1-2,TRBV27,.,14,.,CASSLMGGENGYTF,TGTGCCAGCAGTTTAATGGGGGGCGAGAATGGCTACACCTTC
TRBJ2-3,TRBV9,.,14,few,CASSVRPNTDTQYF,TGTGCCAGCAGCGTGCGTCCAAACACAGATACGCAGTATTTT
TRBJ2-7,TRBV7-2,.,14,.,CASSLVQQSYEQYF,TGTGCCAGCAGCTTAGTACAGCAGTCCTACGAGCAGTACTTC
TRBJ1-4,TRBV28,TRBD1,15,.,CASSLPGTGSEELFF,TGTGCCAGCAGTTTACCCGGGACAGGGAGTGAAGAACTGTTTTTT
TRBJ2-3,TRBV13,TRBD2,16,few,CASSLGTSGTPDTQYF,TGTGCCAGCAGCCTGGGGACTAGCGGGACCCCAGATACGCAGTATTTT
TRBJ1-4,TRBV30,.,12,.,CAWSVRWEKLFF,TGTGCCTGGAGTGTACGATGGGAAAAACTGTTTTTT
TRBJ1-4,TRBV7-9,.,12,.,CASTPLGEKLFF,TGTGCCAGCACCCCGTTGGGGGAAAAACTGTTTTTT
TRBJ2-5,TRBV6-1,.,14,few,CASNYQGLLETQYF,TGTGCCAGCAACTACCAGGGACTGTTGGAGACCCAGTACTTC
TRBJ2-5,TRBV9,TRBD2,14,.,CASSVEGAGETQYF,TGTGCCAGCAGCGTAGAGGGAGCGGGGGAGACCCAGTACTTC
TRBJ2-2,TRBV7-2,.,13,once,CASGTSNTGELFF,TGTGCCAGCGGGACTTCGAACACCGGGGAGCTGTTTTTT
TRBJ2-7,TRBV6-5,.,12,.,CASRSWAYEQYF,TGTGCCAGCAGATCCTGGGCCTACGAGCAGTACTTC
TRBJ1-1,TRBV19,.,14,once,CARRMKAENTEAFF,TGTGCCAGACGGATGAAGGCAGAGAACACTGAAGCTTTCTTT
TRBJ1-5,TRBV6-5,.,13,.,CASSYSEKQPQHF,TGTGCCAGCAGTTACTCGGAGAAACAGCCCCAGCATTTT
TRBJ2-7,TRBV4-1,TRBD2,17,.,CASSQDPAAGGPYEQYF,TGCGCCAGCAGCCAAGATCCGGCGGCGGGAGGGCCCTACGAGCAGTACTTC
TRBJ2-7,TRBV13,.,15,.,CASSLGVDTSYEQYF,TGTGCCAGCAGCTTAGGCGTGGATACGAGCTACGAGCAGTACTTC
TRBJ2-5,TRBV29-1,.,13,.,CSVGAGGVGTQYF,TGCAGCGTTGGAGCAGGGGGGGTCGGGACCCAGTACTTC
TRBJ2-1,TRBV11-3,TRBD1,13,.,CASSLQGANEQFF,TGTGCCAGCAGCTTACAGGGGGCGAATGAGCAGTTCTTC
TRBJ1-5,TRBV6-5,.,15,few,CASSTQAYSNQPQHF,TGTGCCAGCAGCACGCAGGCTTATAGCAATCAGCCCCAGCATTTT
TRBJ2-7,TRBV6-1,TRBD1,14,.,CASSEAGQPYEQYF,TGTGCCAGCAGTGAAGCGGGACAGCCCTACGAGCAGTACTTC
TRBJ1-2,TRBV29-1,TRBD1,11,.,CSVDHRGGYTF,TGCAGCGTTGACCACAGGGGTGGCTACACCTTC
TRBJ2-7,TRBV13,.,13,.,CASSPFVTYEQYF,TGTGCCAGCAGCCCCTTCGTCACCTACGAGCAGTACTTC
TRBJ2-7,TRBV6-5,.,15,.,CASSSLGLSSYEQYF,TGTGCCAGCAGTTCCTTGGGACTTAGCTCCTACGAGCAGTACTTC
TRBJ2-3,TRBV5-3,TRBD2,19,.,CARSLAKPRLAVSTDTQYF,TGTGCCAGAAGCTTGGCCAAACCTCGACTAGCGGTTAGCACAGATACGCAGTATTTT
TRBJ2-3,TRBV18,.,14,.,CASSPGLGTDTQYF,TGTGCCAGCTCACCGGGGTTAGGCACAGATACGCAGTATTTT
TRBJ1-1,TRBV7-9,.,16,.,CASASRGQGGGTEAFF,TGTGCCAGCGCCTCCAGGGGCCAGGGTGGTGGCACTGAAGCTTTCTTT
TRBJ2-7,TRBV30,TRBD2,16,.,CAWSVGTSGRAHEQYF,TGTGCCTGGAGTGTAGGGACTAGCGGGAGAGCACACGAGCAGTACTTC
TRBJ1-2,TRBV9,.,14,few,CASRLSQGVGGYTF,TGTGCCAGCAGACTATCTCAGGGTGTCGGCGGCTACACCTTC
TRBJ1-1,TRBV28,.,16,.,CASRLRAPRMNTEAFF,TGTGCCAGCAGACTTCGGGCACCGCGGATGAACACTGAAGCTTTCTTT
TRBJ1-1,TRBV19,.,14,.,CASSIRGLNTEAFF,TGTGCCAGTAGTATAAGGGGATTGAACACTGAAGCTTTCTTT
TRBJ1-2,TRBV7-2,.,14,.,CASSLWTTRYGYTF,TGTGCCAGCAGCCTGTGGACAACAAGATATGGCTACACCTTC
TRBJ1-1,TRBV28,.,13,.,CASSFFAGSSAFF,TGTGCCAGCAGTTTTTTTGCCGGGTCCTCGGCTTTCTTT
TRBJ1-2,TRBV27,.,15,.,CASSLYGDWDYGYTF,TGTGCCAGCAGTTTATACGGGGACTGGGACTATGGCTACACCTTC
TRBJ2-7,TRBV2,.,12,few,CASQTLSYEQYF,TGTGCCAGCCAGACCCTCTCCTACGAGCAGTACTTC
TRBJ1-3,TRBV19,.,14,.,CASSTGSTGNTIYF,TGTGCCAGTAGTACGGGGTCAACTGGAAACACCATATATTTT
TRBJ1-1,TRBV29-1,.,14,.,CSVEDRGRRFEAFF,TGCAGCGTTGAAGATCGGGGCAGGCGATTTGAAGCTTTCTTT
TRBJ2-7,TRBV18,TRBD2,15,.,CASSPLAVPTRVQYF,TGTGCCAGCTCACCCCTAGCGGTTCCTACTAGAGTGCAGTACTTC
TRBJ2-3,TRBV29-1,TRBD1,12,once,CSVGGTGATQYF,TGCAGCGTAGGAGGGACAGGAGCTACGCAGTATTTT
TRBJ1-2,TRBV25-1,.,14,.,CASSEPDTYYGYTF,TGTGCCAGCAGTGAACCCGACACTTACTATGGCTACACCTTC
TRBJ1-1,TRBV29-1,.,13,.,CSVEVQGSTEAFF,TGCAGCGTTGAAGTCCAGGGAAGCACTGAAGCTTTCTTT
TRBJ1-3,TRBV25-1,.,13,.,CASSEYGGNTIYF,TGTGCCAGCAGTGAATATGGTGGGAACACCATATATTTT
TRBJ2-7,TRBV5-1,TRBD2,16,.,CASSLAASGSVYEQYF,TGCGCCAGCAGCTTGGCGGCTAGCGGGAGTGTGTACGAGCAGTACTTC
TRBJ1-5,TRBV6-1,.,13,.,CASSGGVNQPQHF,TGTGCCAGCAGTGGGGGAGTGAATCAGCCCCAGCATTTT
TRBJ1-1,TRBV6-1,TRBD1,13,.,CATRTGVNTEAFF,TGTGCCACCCGTACAGGGGTGAACACTGAAGCTTTCTTT
TRBJ2-7,TRBV19,.,14,once,CASRPGRSSYEQYF,TGTGCCAGTAGACCGGGACGGAGCTCCTACGAGCAGTACTTC